The clone carrying this T cell receptor (beta chain) was seen once. CDR1 is LGHDT, CDR2 YNNKEL, per germline (reference sequence). The CDR3 runs to 15 residues. V was cut by 4 bases and J by 3 bases, with 16 bases left in between. This sample stems from a study of blood T cell repertoires in COVID-19. Overall study: There were acute and convalescent COVID-19 samples, and they came from the United States, Italy and Spain. T cells, B-cell-depleted T cells, or PBMCs supplied cDNA or gDNA.

In the authors' methods: How many nucleated cells were present was estimated from reference gene primer amplification. TCRdb keeps only in-frame clones here, not all; method: immunoSEQ multiplex PCR. That table is the source of V, J and clone size, and D and trimming were worked out from the DNA. Among 290,000 or so clones listed, around 86% were seen once. This TCR came from a man aged 65 to 79 with acute or convalescent COVID-19. Sequenced sample: peripheral blood. The chain employs TRBV3-1 (or the pseudogene TRBV3-2) and TRBJ2-7; D gene uncertain. CDR3 bases: TGTGCCAGCAGCCCCGAGGCAGCGCGGAGCTACGAGCAGTACTTC. As protein: CASSPEAARSYEQYF.